These T cell receptor beta chains were read from a single sample in a study of cytomegalovirus exposure and HLA in healthy donors. The method was immunoSEQ multiplex PCR; TCRdb's version includes in-frame clones alone and lacks a portion of them. The sample lists about 150,000 clones, around 84% occurring once. The sequenced sample consisted of PBMCs. The receptors were sampled from a man aged 18 to 30 in good health and CMV-seronegative. Both conserved end residues are trimmed from each CDR3. The order of the fields is V gene, CDR3 protein.

V: TRBV7-9
CDR3: ASSLDFNIGGTYNEQF

V: TRBV5-4
CDR3: ASSQDARPLTGSPLH

V: TRBV7-7
CDR3: ASSRDGLAGETQY

V: TRBV30
CDR3: AWRHADSPWQPQH

V: TRBV5-4
CDR3: ASSFTTGRVQETQY

V: TRBV5-1
CDR3: ASSPGQRRPEETQY

V: TRBV7-9
CDR3: ASSLVGGAAGANVLT

V: TRBV7-9
CDR3: ASSLFTPQGTDTQY

V: TRBV28
CDR3: ASSPLQYEQY

V: TRBV5-1
CDR3: ASSPGGKNTEAF

V: TRBV23-1
CDR3: ASSQSQADGETQY

V: TRBV11-2
CDR3: ASSFTYNEQF

V: TRBV7-8
CDR3: ASSALGTFNEKLF

V: TRBV25-1
CDR3: ASSEYIQADTGELF